This T cell receptor (beta chain) was captured in a study of OX40 agonist ivuxolimab in advanced cancers. As for the study more broadly: Ivuxolimab was a fully human IgG2 agonistic monoclonal antibody targeting the costimulatory receptor OX40 (CD134). Intravenous ivuxolimab was administered to patients every 2 weeks at six dose levels: 0.01, 0.1, 0.3, 1.5, 3 and 10 mg/kg. Of the 50 to 55 dose-escalation patients, hepatocellular carcinoma was present in about 20, melanoma in roughly 15, renal cell carcinoma in 9 and head and neck cancer in 9. In the dose-escalation cohort, around four fifths of patients were male, and the mean age was approximately 60 years, with a range of about 23 to 90. Patients were allowed to have had prior anti-PD-1, anti-PD-L1 or anti-CTLA-4 therapy, and around two fifths of the dose-escalation patients had been treated with checkpoint inhibitors. Partial responses were achieved by three dose-escalation patients, of whom one had hepatocellular carcinoma and two had cutaneous melanoma. Peripheral TCRbeta sequencing was intended to test whether TCR sequence diversity was altered and clonal T-cell expansion was caused by ivuxolimab. The paper reports the monotherapy dose-escalation portion (N of about 50 patients) of the phase I ivuxolimab trial. Findings and caveats that apply to the study as a whole: On average, CD8+ T cells showed more expanded clones than CD4+ T cells after ivuxolimab. The antigen specificity of the clonally expanded peripheral T cells was not determined. Low levels of normalized T-cell clonal expansion were also seen in some patients who did not respond. In the 0.1-3.0 mg/kg groups, partial responders were among the patients with the lowest normalized peripheral clonal expansion, particularly in CD8+ T cells. At doses of 0.1 to 3.0 mg/kg, clonal expansion of both CD4+ and CD8+ blood T cells was observed from baseline to week 6.

To sequence the TCRbeta CDR3 region, genomic DNA was isolated from the sorted cells. The immunoSEQ Assay was used to sequence the TCRbeta CDR3 regions. TCRdb provides this immuneACCESS table in a form limited to in-frame rearrangements. Some clones are lacking; in checked studies, under half of them reflect an unresolved V gene, and why the rest are absent is not known. Present in this sample are about 62,000 clones, more than 65% of which were seen just once. Jointly, the top ten make up 2.4% of the sample. The CDR1 and CDR2 encoded by the germline V gene are MDHEN and SYDVKM. From cysteine to phenylalanine, the CDR3 is 11 amino acids long. Only the CDR3 DNA is retained, 33 bases long and in frame from the first base. V loses 6 bases of germline sequence and J loses 5 bases, and the interval between the two ends is 4 bases. Patients with a history of autoimmune disease or receiving systemic immunosuppression were excluded from the trial. In every dose cohort, peripheral blood was drawn for TCR sequencing at baseline, cycle 4 day 1, and cycle 7 day 1. The samples were taken from a phase I, first-in-human, multicenter, open-label dose-escalation trial of ivuxolimab. Adults with locally advanced or metastatic melanoma, renal cell carcinoma, hepatocellular carcinoma or head and neck squamous cell carcinoma were enrolled in the trial. Before TCR sequencing, CD4+ T cells and CD8+ T cells from peripheral blood were sorted into separate populations.

Regarding this clone: Its antigen specificity is not known. Base qualities are not provided; no much larger clone lies one nucleotide away.

Sequencing used CD4+ or CD8+ T cells sorted from blood, obtained in a trial of the OX40 agonist ivuxolimab. This clonotype originated in an adult with an advanced solid tumor such as melanoma, head and neck, liver or kidney cancer. The receptor chain draws on TRBV28 and TRBJ1-4; no confident D gene assignment can be made. The DNA sequence follows: TGTGCCAGCAGCCAAAATGAAAAACTGTTTTTT. It encodes CASSQNEKLFF.